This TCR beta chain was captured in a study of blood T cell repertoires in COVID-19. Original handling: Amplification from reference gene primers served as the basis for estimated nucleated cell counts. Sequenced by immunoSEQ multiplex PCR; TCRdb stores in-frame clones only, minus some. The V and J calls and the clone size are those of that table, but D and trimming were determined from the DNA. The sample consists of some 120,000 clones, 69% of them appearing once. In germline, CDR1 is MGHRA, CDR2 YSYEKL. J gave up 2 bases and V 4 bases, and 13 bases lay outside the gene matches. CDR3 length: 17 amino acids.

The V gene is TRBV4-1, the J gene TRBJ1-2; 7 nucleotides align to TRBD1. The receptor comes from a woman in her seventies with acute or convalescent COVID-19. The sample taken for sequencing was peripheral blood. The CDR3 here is CASSPYSGQDWNYGYTF. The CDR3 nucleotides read TGCGCCAGCAGCCCGTACTCCGGACAGGATTGGAACTATGGCTACACCTTC.